This TCR beta chain derives from a study of long-term antiretroviral therapy in people with HIV. Overall study findings and caveats: Records did not include ART adherence, viral resistance or therapy changes. Clonal expansions arising prior to ART prevailed in the repertoire at every time point. Diversity went up after ART and still fell short of transplant donor controls.

The ends lost 5 bases at V and 4 bases at J; junction bases unmatched: 10. This CDR3 is 16 amino acids long. Germline V gives CDR1 MDHEN, CDR2 SYDVKM. On this clone: Its cognate antigen is unknown.

At the survey level, the v3.0 immunoSEQ assay was run. TCRdb keeps only in-frame clones here, not all; method: immunoSEQ multiplex PCR. The sample carries about 30,000 clones, 88% recorded once. This clonotype was obtained from a woman aged 18-29 years with HIV. The sequenced sample was unsorted PBMCs, obtained 0.5 years after starting antiretroviral therapy. The rearrangement uses TRBV28 and TRBJ1-3; TRBD1 matches 8 bases. The CDR3 loop is CASSPGTGGVGNTIYF. The CDR3 DNA follows: TGTGCCAGCAGTCCGGGGACAGGAGGTGTAGGAAACACCATATATTTT.